Shown below are 4 T cell receptor beta chains from a single sample sequenced in a study of T-cell reconstitution after alpha-beta-depleted transplantation in children. Researchers prepared the TCRbeta library using unique molecular identifiers, the study reports. TCRdb re-derived calls from the PCR reads in MiXCR, one entry per CDR3 protein. The sample lists hundreds of thousands of distinct CDR3 sequences; approximately 16% were seen once. This material consisted of PBMCs from the stem cell graft donor, taken from the stem cell graft. These receptors were taken from a human donor who donated a stem cell graft to a child with acute myeloid leukemia.

This clonotype has just a few counts. This sequence joins TRBV11-2 and TRBJ1-4, with 7 bases identical to TRBD1. Germline-derived CDR1 and CDR2 are SGHAT and FQNNGV. The CDR3 loop spans 15 amino acids. After removal of 3 bases from V and 6 bases from J, the junction contained 7 bases not matched to a gene. In DNA form, the CDR3 reads TGTGCCAGCAGCTTTAACAGGGGCACCGATGAAAAACTGTTTTTT. Protein sequence: CASSFNRGTDEKLFF. The whole variable domain, filled in from reference TRBV11-2 and TRBJ1-4, reads EAGVAQSPRYKIIEKRQSVAFWCNPISGHATLYWYQQILGQGPKLLIQFQNNGVVDDSQLPKDRFSAERLKGVDSTLKIQPAKLEDSAVYLCASSFNRGTDEKLFFGSGTQLSVL.

This clonotype has only a few counts. The rearrangement links TRBV6-6 to TRBJ2-5, with D uncertain. V lost 7 bases and J 2 bases, leaving 11 bases between the germline ends. Germline-derived CDR1 and CDR2 are MNHNY and SVGAGI (reference sequence). The CDR3 is 13 amino acids. In DNA, the CDR3 is TGTGCCAGCAACCCCCCGGAGCAAGAGACCCAGTACTTC. Translation gives CASNPPEQETQYF.

This clonotype was recorded many times. The gene calls are TRBV6-5 and TRBJ2-2; D gene uncertain. The V end was cut by 2 bases, the J end by 2 bases, with 9 bases between. Germline-derived CDR1 and CDR2 are MNHEY and SVGAGI. This CDR3 is built from 15 residues. The CDR3 loop is CASSYRHSNTGELFF. CDR3 DNA: TGTGCCAGCAGTTACAGGCATTCAAACACCGGGGAGCTGTTTTTT.

This clonotype was seen ten or more times. This rearrangement joins TRBV6-2 or TRBV6-3 to TRBJ2-1, with TRBD2 identical over 8 bases. Germline loops: CDR1 MNHEY, CDR2 SVGEGT. Trimming at V came to 6 bases and at J to 3 bases, leaving 4 bases not matched to a gene. The length of the CDR3 is 14 residues. For the CDR3, the DNA is TGTGCCAGCAGCCGGGGGGGACTCTACAATGAGCAGTTCTTC. This encodes CASSRGGLYNEQFF.